In its sample, the clone carrying this T cell receptor (beta chain) was seen a few times. What it binds is not known. This sample is drawn from a study of beta chain features in type 1 diabetes. Findings of the study overall: Over-representation of high TCR-expressing cells was a possible consequence of cDNA sequencing. When Type 1 diabetes patients were examined, their TCRB CDR3s proved moderately but significantly shorter in all four CD4+ subsets.

Sequenced material consisted of expressed TCRB transcripts (all of the isolated RNA was reverse transcribed). Some clones are missing from TCRdb's copy, which holds only in-frame ones; the method was immunoSEQ multiplex PCR. The sample comprises under 150,000 clones, 9% of which are singletons, and roughly 0.75% rests with the top ten. The ends were cut back, 3 bases at V and 7 bases at J, with 9 bases in the middle. The germline CDR1 and CDR2 sequences are ENHRY and SYGVKD. This CDR3 contains 12 residues. V usage is TRBV10-3 and J usage is TRBJ1-2, with D perhaps TRBD1 (5 bases). The sequence came from a man younger than 45 with type 1 diabetes. Sequencing was done on a sample of central memory CD4+ T cells from blood. The CDR3 here is CAISEAQGGYTF. The CDR3 DNA reads TGTGCCATCAGTGAAGCTCAGGGTGGCTACACCTTC.